Listed here is a single T cell receptor beta chain. Trimming cost V 6 bases and J 3 bases, with 15 bases left between them. This CDR3 is built from 14 residues. Blood RNA originated from unsorted whole blood, with germline DNA additionally extracted. The record originates from a study of tumor-infiltrating lymphocytes in primary liver carcinoma. The researchers produced TCR beta cDNA from around 500 ng total RNA with a constant-region primer. Modified slightly, ARM-PCR produced TCR beta libraries over three nested multiplex PCR rounds. With TRBV1-TRBV30 forward primers and a C-beta reverse primer, the first two PCR rounds were run for 10 cycles each. Each CDR3 protein gets one entry after TCRdb re-called the multiplex PCR reads with MiXCR. The data show hundreds of thousands of distinct CDR3 sequences, about 50% seen once.

Sequences were obtained from peripheral blood. V usage is TRBV12-3 or TRBV12-4 and J usage is TRBJ2-7; D is perhaps TRBD2 (5 bases). The receptor comes from a woman aged 25 to 39 with primary liver carcinoma and hepatitis B virus infection. The CDR3 sequence: CASRARGLGYEQYF. The CDR3, as DNA: TGTGCCAGCAGGGCCCGGGGTCTTGGCTACGAGCAGTACTTC.